The 2 T cell receptor beta chains given below trace back to one sample, sequenced in a study of blood T cells in healthy people across ages. A second PCR, run for roughly 7 to 12 cycles, used a sample-barcoded 5' primer plus a J-beta primer mix. MiXCR, run by TCRdb on the 5' RACE reads, gives a single entry per CDR3 protein. The sample lists roughly 800,000 distinct CDR3 sequences, under 40% occurring once. Sequencing was done on a sample of blood. These receptors originate from a man between 18 and 35 years old in good health.

Only a few counts were recorded for this clonotype. V usage is TRBV12-3 or TRBV12-4 and J usage is TRBJ1-4, with 9 bases aligning to TRBD1. The trim removed 4 bases at V and 11 bases at J, leaving 11 bases unmatched. The CDR3 is 15 residues long. The CDR3, as DNA: TGTGCCAGCAGTTCTTCACAGGGGGCGGTGCAGAAACTGTTTTTT. It yields the protein CASSSSQGAVQKLFF.

The chain joins TRBV4-1 to TRBJ1-4; D not resolved. There are 13 residues in the CDR3. Trimming took 0 bases from V and 11 from J, leaving 10 bases between them. Germline CDR1 is MGHRA and CDR2 is YSYEKL. Here the CDR3 DNA reads TGCGCCAGCAGCCAAGATACGGTCGGTAAACTGTTTTTT. Protein product: CASSQDTVGKLFF.